Presented here are 23 T cell receptor beta chains from one specimen sequenced in a study of blood T cells in healthy people across ages. Together with a sample-barcoded 5' primer, a J-beta primer mix was included in a second PCR lasting roughly 6 to 12 cycles. MiXCR, run by TCRdb on the 5' RACE reads, gives a single entry per CDR3 protein. In the table there are over 700,000 distinct CDR3 sequences, approximately 55% of which are singletons. What was sequenced was blood. These receptors came from an elderly man in good health.

The chain links TRBV15 to TRBJ1-4; D uncertain. This CDR3 spans 13 amino acids. The germline V and J ends were trimmed by 8 bases and 5 bases, with 12 bases remaining between them. In germline, CDR1 is LNHNV, CDR2 YYDKDF (reference sequence). CDR3 residues: CATERAPNEKLFF. The CDR3, as DNA: TGTGCCACCGAAAGGGCCCCCAATGAAAAACTGTTTTTT.

A word on this clonotype: At one end, the junction sequence differs from germline, possibly due to a read error. This chain links TRBV14 with TRBJ2-1; 7 nucleotides align to TRBD2. The CDR3 extends over 19 amino acids. CDR1 and CDR2 from the germline V gene are SGHDN and FVKESK. For the CDR3, the DNA is TGTGCCTGCAGCCAACGCCCTGGAGCGGGAATGGCACGCGGTGGTGAGCAGTTCTTC. It is translated as CACSQRPGAGMARGGEQFF. The variable domain in full, completed from reference TRBV14 and TRBJ2-1, reads EAGVTQFPSHSVIEKGQTVTLRCDPISGHDNLYWYRRVMGKEIKFLLHFVKESKQDESGMPNNRFLAERTGGTYSTLKVQPAELEDSGVYFCACSQRPGAGMARGGEQFFGPGTRLTVL.

This clonotype was recorded at least ten times. One end of the junction varies from germline; a read error may be responsible. J is TRBJ2-3 and V is TRBV20-1; 10 bases map to TRBD1. Germline V gene sequence: CDR1 DFQATT, CDR2 SNEGSKA (reference sequence). This CDR3 comprises 17 residues. CDR3 loop: CSARDRGQPSRADTQYF. The CDR3 nucleotides are TGCAGTGCCAGAGACAGGGGGCAACCCTCCCGGGCAGATACGCAGTATTTT.

This clonotype has a count of ten or more. J is TRBJ2-7 and V is TRBV29-1; possibly TRBD1 or TRBD2 for D (5 bases each). The CDR3 extends over 13 amino acids. V lost 7 bases and J lost 2, with 15 bases in between. Germline-derived CDR1 and CDR2 are SQVTM and ANQGSEA. CDR3 loop: CSGETGAPYEQYF. The CDR3 nucleotides read TGCAGCGGGGAGACTGGGGCTCCCTACGAGCAGTACTTC.

This clonotype has only a few counts. A clone one base away is much larger, so this may be a read error. J is TRBJ2-7 and V is TRBV5-1; the match to TRBD1 covers 7 bases. Germline lookup yields CDR1 SGHRS and CDR2 YFSETQ. CDR3 length equals 14 residues. The trim removed 5 bases at V and 1 base at J, leaving 6 bases unmatched. The CDR3 here is CASSGDSLSYEQYF. The CDR3 DNA follows: TGCGCCAGCAGTGGGGACAGCCTTTCCTACGAGCAGTACTTC.

The chain uses TRBV12-3 or TRBV12-4 and TRBJ2-1; the match to TRBD2 covers 10 bases. The J call may be in error: the DNA end matches TRBJ2-7 better. CDR3 length equals 14 residues. CDR3 in DNA: TGTGCCAGCGGGACTAGCGTAGCCTACAATGAGCAGTACTTC. Translation gives CASGTSVAYNEQYF.

This clonotype was seen only a few times. The CDR3, as DNA: TGTGCCAGCAGTTTATCGAATGCTAGCGGGAGACTCTACGAGCAGTACTTC. Encoded protein: CASSLSNASGRLYEQYF. The V gene is TRBV27, the J gene TRBJ2-7; TRBD2 matches at 10 bases. CDR3 length equals 17 residues. Trimming at V came to 0 bases and at J to 3 bases, leaving 8 bases not matched to a gene. From germline, CDR1 is MNHEY and CDR2 SMNVEV (reference sequence).

V is TRBV24-1 and J is TRBJ2-4, with D possibly TRBD1 on 5 matching bases. The J call could be wrong; TRBJ2-7 is a better fit for the DNA end. Germline V lookup: CDR1 KGHDR, CDR2 SFDVKD. This CDR3 has 18 amino acids. CDR3 nucleotides: TGTGCCACCAGTGATCTCCTGACAGATACTATCTCCTCCTACGAGCAGTACTTC. It translates to CATSDLLTDTISSYEQYF.

The chain has TRBV12-3 or TRBV12-4 and TRBJ1-4; 7 bases are a match to TRBD1. This CDR3 is 13 amino acids long. Trimming removed 2 bases from V and 16 bases from J; junction bases left unmatched: 10. The CDR3 sequence: CASSLKGASSPFF. The CDR3, as DNA: TGTGCCAGCAGTTTAAAGGGGGCCTCGTCCCCGTTTTTT.

The chain recombines TRBV6-5 with TRBJ1-2; unclear D gene. The V gene lost 4 bases and the J gene lost 8 bases, with 14 bases spanning the gap. The CDR3 has 13 residues. Per germline, CDR1 MNHEY and CDR2 SVGAGI. CDR3 nucleotide sequence: TGTGCCAGCAGTTTCGCCGGAACTATCGGCTACACCTTC. Its protein product is CASSFAGTIGYTF.

The chain uses TRBV5-1 and TRBJ2-3, with TRBD2 matching over 11 bases. V lost 4 bases to trimming and J lost 14 bases; unmatched junction nucleotides: 18. CDR1 SGHRS and CDR2 YFSETQ come from the germline V gene. CDR3 length equals 16 residues. The CDR3, as DNA: TGCGCCAGCAGCCCTGAGCCTAGCGGGAGGAGGGGATACGCGTATTTT. It translates to CASSPEPSGRRGYAYF.

CDR3 sequence: CASSDPGAGEQYF. The CDR3 bases are TGCGCCAGCAGCGACCCTGGGGCAGGGGAGCAGTACTTC. V usage is TRBV5-1 and J usage is TRBJ2-7, with D perhaps matching TRBD1 (5 bases). Per germline, CDR1 SGHRS and CDR2 YFSETQ. This CDR3 spans 13 amino acids. Trimming shortened V by 4 bases and J by 7 bases, and 15 bases separated the two germline ends.

This chain links TRBV7-2 with TRBJ2-3; maybe TRBD2 (6 bases). Germline V gene data show CDR1 as SGHTA and CDR2 as FQGNSA. The CDR3 consists of 15 residues. Trimming cost V 7 bases and J 11 bases, with 25 bases left between them. The CDR3 reads CASNPEGWGGYEQYF. The CDR3 DNA reads TGTGCCAGCAACCCGGAGGGGTGGGGCGGCTACGAGCAGTATTTT.

The genes are TRBV7-2 and TRBJ1-1, with D perhaps matching TRBD1 (5 bases). CDR3 length: 12 amino acids. Between the trimmed V and J ends, which lost 8 bases and 4 bases, there was a span of 11 bases. Germline-derived CDR1 and CDR2 are SGHTA and FQGNSA. In DNA form, the CDR3 reads TGTGCCAGCGGGCAGGGCTTCACTGAAGCTTTCTTT. It codes for CASGQGFTEAFF.

Written as DNA, the CDR3 is TGTGCCAGCAGCGAGACAGGAGGCAGGGGGCTGGTTGGCTACACCTTC. Its translation: CASSETGGRGLVGYTF. The chain is built from TRBV25-1 and TRBJ1-2; 8 nucleotides match TRBD1. CDR3 size: 16 residues. V shed 6 bases and J 7 bases; nucleotides not matched to a gene: 16. Germline V gives CDR1 MGHDK, CDR2 SYGVNS.

A few counts support this clonotype. The gene calls are TRBV3-1 and TRBJ1-2; TRBD1 might be the D (5 bases). V lost 2 bases to trimming and J lost 8 bases, with 9 bases between them. The CDR3 is 12 amino acids. Germline V CDR1 and CDR2: LGHDT, YNNKEL (reference sequence). The CDR3 here is CASSQLNRGYTF. The CDR3, as DNA: TGTGCCAGCAGCCAACTCAACAGGGGCTACACCTTC.

This clonotype has just a few counts. J is TRBJ2-7 and V is TRBV29-1; TRBD1 agrees at 8 bases. Germline V gene data show CDR1 as SQVTM and CDR2 as ANQGSEA. V dropped 8 bases and J dropped 3; count of bases not matched to a gene: 6. This CDR3 is built from 12 residues. CDR3 DNA: TGCAGCACCACGGGACAGGACTACGAGCAGTACTTC. It is translated as CSTTGQDYEQYF.

The chain carries TRBV5-1 and TRBJ2-4, with 8 bases aligning to TRBD2. The better agreement between TRBJ2-7 and the DNA end casts doubt on the J call. CDR1 is SGHRS and CDR2 is YFSETQ in the germline V gene. The CDR3 covers 13 residues. The CDR3 protein is CASKGTSGYEQYF. In DNA form, the CDR3 reads TGCGCCAGCAAGGGGACTAGTGGCTACGAGCAGTACTTC.

The chain couples TRBV28 to TRBJ2-4; D assignment may be TRBD1 or TRBD2 (5 bases each). This CDR3 is 17 amino acids long. V gave up 2 bases and J gave up 3 bases, with 17 bases separating them. CDR1 is MDHEN, CDR2 SYDVKM, per germline. This CDR3 is CASSLLGTSGDKNIQYF. The CDR3 DNA reads TGTGCCAGCAGTTTACTCGGGACGTCTGGGGACAAAAACATTCAGTACTTC.

Only one count was recorded for this clonotype. The chain joins TRBV5-8 to TRBJ1-5; D perhaps matches TRBD1 (6 bases). Trimming pared 4 bases from V and 4 bases from J, leaving 15 bases between. This CDR3 has 15 residues. Germline CDR1 SGHTS, CDR2 YDEGEE. CDR3 coding DNA: TGTGCCAGCAGCCCGAGGGACACAGCGAATCAGCCCCAGCATTTT. Protein sequence: CASSPRDTANQPQHF.

The chain carries TRBV28 and TRBJ1-5; 8 positions agree with TRBD1. Trimming took 7 bases from V and 8 from J; bases not matched to a gene: 10. The CDR3 contains 14 residues. From germline, CDR1 is MDHEN and CDR2 SYDVKM. Written as DNA, the CDR3 is TGTGCCAGCATTGAACCAGGGGGCGCGGAGCCCCAGCATTTT. Translated: CASIEPGGAEPQHF.

CDR3 amino acids: CASSLVTPLAGTNTGELFF. The CDR3 coding sequence is TGTGCCAGCAGCTTAGTAACCCCTTTAGCGGGAACGAACACCGGGGAGCTGTTTTTT. V is TRBV11-2 and J is TRBJ2-2; the match to TRBD2 covers 8 bases. V lost 1 base, J lost 0 bases, and 10 bases stayed unmatched. Germline V gene sequence: CDR1 SGHAT, CDR2 FQNNGV. The CDR3 is made up of 19 amino acids.

The chain carries TRBV5-1 and TRBJ2-2; D is possibly TRBD1 (6 bases). This CDR3 has 16 residues. V dropped 2 bases and J dropped 6 bases, with 17 bases sitting between them. The germline CDR1 and CDR2 sequences are SGHRS and YFSETQ. The CDR3 is CASSFQGRSESGELFF. The CDR3 region has the DNA TGCGCCAGCAGCTTTCAGGGGCGTTCGGAGTCCGGGGAGCTGTTTTTT. The complete variable domain, with remaining parts taken from reference TRBV5-1 and TRBJ2-2, reads KAGVTQTPRYLIKTRGQQVTLSCSPISGHRSVSWYQQTPGQGLQFLFEYFSETQRNKGNFPGRFSGRQFSNSRSEMNVSTLELGDSALYLCASSFQGRSESGELFFGEGSRLTVL.